The 14 T cell receptor beta chains below were found in one sample sequenced in a study of regulatory T cells in long-lasting Graves disease. Building the TCR beta libraries relied on iRepertoire HTBI primers, and CDR3 regions underwent Arm-PCR. A single record per CDR3 protein comes from TCRdb applying MiXCR to the multiplex PCR reads. The sample shows approximately 540,000 distinct CDR3 sequences, approximately 12% of them seen only once. Time point described: newly diagnosed GD, antithyroid drugs for less than 3 months. Isolated PBMC RNA provided the starting material for the TCR library. These data were likewise used in another study, on T cells in Graves' hyperthyroidism and ophthalmopathy.

The sample consisted of peripheral blood mononuclear cells (PBMCs), taken at new diagnosis, from a patient treated with antithyroid drugs. These TCRs come from a woman in her twenties or thirties with Graves disease.

This chain connects TRBV24-1 to TRBJ2-5, with D perhaps TRBD2 (5 bases). The assigned J gene may be wrong: the sequence end matches TRBJ2-1 better. Germline assignment: CDR1 KGHDR and CDR2 SFDVKD. This CDR3 spans 15 amino acids. The CDR3 coding sequence is TGTGCCACCAGTGATATAAGCGGAAAATACAATGAGCAGTTCTTC. As protein: CATSDISGKYNEQFF.

This clonotype was counted a few times. A far larger clone is only one base removed, so a read error is likely. The chain uses TRBV6-2 or TRBV6-3 and TRBJ1-1, with TRBD1 identical over 7 bases. This CDR3 comprises 14 residues. Germline V gene data show CDR1 as MNHEY and CDR2 as SVGEGT. Written as DNA, the CDR3 is TGTGCCAGCAGTTCACAGGGGATGAACACTGAAACTTTCTTT. This codes for CASSSQGMNTETFF.

The chain carries TRBV27 and TRBJ2-1; D gene uncertain. The CDR3 length is 20 residues. CDR1 and CDR2 from the germline V gene are MNHEY and SMNVEV (reference sequence). V lost 6 bases and J lost 4, with 31 bases in between. The DNA of the CDR3 is TGTGCCAGCAGCGAAAAGCCGCGCGCGGACGTTTTTGGCCGTTACAATGAGCAGTTCTTC. It translates to CASSEKPRADVFGRYNEQFF.

Notes on this clonotype: A much larger clone lies a single base off, so this may be a read error. The chain carries TRBV9 and TRBJ2-5; TRBD2 matches at 8 bases. Germline V lookup: CDR1 SGDLS, CDR2 YYNGEE. J gave up 11 bases and V 0 bases, and 15 bases lay outside the gene matches. The CDR3 length is 16 residues. CDR3 in DNA: TGTGCCAGCAGCGTAGGGGGACTAGATAAGTACAATGAGCAGTACTTC. Protein: CASSVGGLDKYNEQYF.

This clonotype was seen only a few times. The chain combines TRBV6-1 with TRBJ1-5; 8 bases fit TRBD1. This CDR3 spans 16 amino acids. V trimming: 7 bases; J trimming: 9 bases; junction bases outside the gene matches: 17. Germline CDR1 is MNHNS and CDR2 is SASEGT. The CDR3 region is CASTGGQGTGPGPQHF. CDR3 coding DNA: TGTGCCAGCACGGGGGGCCAAGGGACAGGCCCTGGGCCCCAGCATTTT.

Of note for this clonotype: This clone may be a read error of a much larger clone one base away. This chain joins TRBV18 and TRBJ2-1; tentatively, D is TRBD2 (6 bases). V was trimmed by 8 bases and J by 5 bases, leaving 22 bases between them. Germline CDR1 is KGHSH and CDR2 is LQKENI. CDR3 length: 16 residues. The CDR3 DNA is TGTGCCAGCGGGACGAGGACGGGAGTGCAGCACAATGAGCAGTTCTTC. It encodes CASGTRTGVQHNEQFF.

This clonotype has only a few counts. The chain links TRBV27 to TRBJ1-1, with D unclear. Trimming removed 4 bases at V and 0 bases at J, with 15 bases between. CDR1 is MNHEY, CDR2 SMNVEV, per germline (reference sequence). The CDR3 runs to 16 residues. CDR3 coding DNA: TGTGCCAGCAGTTCATTTTTGGCCTCCATGAACACTGAAGCTTTCTTT. Protein product: CASSSFLASMNTEAFF.

V gene TRBV20-1 combines with J gene TRBJ2-5; D is uncertain. The V gene lost 3 bases and the J gene lost 5 bases, with 7 bases spanning the gap. The germline V gene has CDR1 DFQATT and CDR2 SNEGSKA (reference sequence). CDR3 size: 11 residues. This chain's CDR3 is CSASYGETQYF. CDR3 nucleotides: TGCAGTGCTAGCTATGGGGAGACCCAGTACTTC.

The sample holds a few counts of this clonotype. The J gene is TRBJ2-6, the V gene TRBV7-2; D uncertain. The CDR3 sequence is 15 residues long. Trimming left V 2 bases short and J 0 bases short, with 5 bases between. The V gene's germline CDR1 is SGHTA and CDR2 FQGNSA. CDR3: CASSLYGSGANVLTF. CDR3 DNA: TGTGCCAGCAGCTTATACGGCTCTGGGGCCAACGTCCTGACTTTC.

This clonotype has a handful of counts. A read error may explain this, as a much larger clone is one base away. It is likely a read error, because the conserved phenylalanine at the end of the CDR3 is missing. J is TRBJ2-1 and V is TRBV11-1, with 7 bases lining up with TRBD2. V was pared by 2 bases and J by 0 bases, with 4 bases of the junction left unmatched. The V gene's germline CDR1 is SGHAT and CDR2 FQDESV (reference sequence). The CDR3 has 16 amino acids. In DNA, the CDR3 is TGTGCCAGCAGCTTAATTGGCGGGAGCTCCTACAATGAGCAGTTCCTC. Its translation: CASSLIGGSSYNEQFL.

The chain carries TRBV27 and TRBJ2-1; D gene ambiguous. Trimming removed 5 bases from V and 3 bases from J, with 11 bases in between. Per germline, CDR1 MNHEY and CDR2 SMNVEV (reference sequence). This CDR3 region has 14 residues. This CDR3 reads CASSPAFVYNEQFF. The CDR3 DNA reads TGTGCCAGCAGTCCCGCGTTCGTCTACAATGAGCAGTTCTTC.

The chain combines TRBV28 with TRBJ2-3; the match to TRBD2 covers 8 bases. From germline, CDR1 is MDHEN and CDR2 SYDVKM. The CDR3 loop spans 18 amino acids. V was clipped by 4 bases and J by 6 bases; unmatched bases: 18. The CDR3, as DNA: TGTGCCAGCAGTTCCCTCTCCGCGGGTGTAGCGGGATTCGATACGCAGTATTTT. It yields the protein CASSSLSAGVAGFDTQYF.

As regards this clonotype: A read error may explain this, as a much larger clone is one base away. CDR3 loop: CATSDAERFGYTF. DNA of the CDR3: TGTGCCACCAGTGACGCAGAGAGGTTCGGCTACACCTTC. The rearrangement uses TRBV24-1 and TRBJ1-2, with unresolved D. The CDR3 is 13 residues long. The V gene lost 4 bases and the J gene lost 8 bases, with 13 bases spanning the gap. The germline V gene encodes CDR1 KGHDR and CDR2 SFDVKD.

This clonotype was found many times. The V gene is TRBV2, the J gene TRBJ2-4; D unresolved. The CDR3 contains 14 residues. Trimming removed 1 base from V and 5 bases from J, with 9 bases in between. CDR1 is SNHLY and CDR2 is FYNNEI in the germline V gene. Written as DNA, the CDR3 is TGTGCCAGCAGTGAAGGCACATCGGAAAACATTCAGTACTTC. Its protein product is CASSEGTSENIQYF. Together with reference TRBV2 and TRBJ2-4, the CDR3 gives the full variable domain: EPEVTQTPSHQVTQMGQEVILRCVPISNHLYFYWYRQILGQKVEFLVSFYNNEISEKSEIFDDQFSVERPDGSNFTLKIRSTKLEDSAMYFCASSEGTSENIQYFGAGTRLSVL.